The 25 T cell receptor beta chains reported below all come from one sample, sequenced in a study of blood T cell repertoires in COVID-19. This table comes from immunoSEQ multiplex PCR, and its TCRdb copy is limited to in-frame clones, with some not included. The profile shows about 140,000 clones, roughly 80% of them singletons. Specimen: peripheral blood. Receptors were obtained from a woman aged 50 to 60 with active or convalescent COVID-19.

The V and J genes are TRBV7-8 and TRBJ1-5, with 7 nucleotides matching TRBD1. This CDR3 spans 15 amino acids. V lost 4 bases to trimming and J lost 4 bases; unmatched junction nucleotides: 7. The germline V gene encodes CDR1 SGHVS and CDR2 FQNEAQ. The CDR3 here is CASSSRDSLNQPQHF. CDR3 bases: TGTGCCAGCAGCTCCCGGGACAGCCTTAATCAGCCCCAGCATTTT. Together with reference TRBV7-8 and TRBJ1-5, the CDR3 gives the full variable domain: GAGVSQSPRYKVAKRGQDVALRCDPISGHVSLFWYQQALGQGPEFLTYFQNEAQLDKSGLPSDRFFAERPEGSVSTLKIQRTQQEDSAVYLCASSSRDSLNQPQHFGDGTRLSIL.

The chain combines TRBV4-1 with TRBJ1-1, with 10 bases matching TRBD1. CDR1 is MGHRA, CDR2 YSYEKL, per germline. The ends lost 2 bases at V and 4 bases at J; junction bases unmatched: 4. The CDR3 has 15 amino acids. In DNA, the CDR3 is TGCGCCAGCAGCCAACCGGACAGGGGGACCACTGAAGCTTTCTTT. Protein sequence: CASSQPDRGTTEAFF.

V is TRBV5-6 and J is TRBJ1-4, with D perhaps matching TRBD1 (5 bases). CDR1 is SGHDT and CDR2 is YYEEEE in the germline V gene. The CDR3 is 19 amino acids. Trimming left V 2 bases short and J 0 bases short, with 20 bases between. CDR3 protein: CASSFVHTLGAATNEKLFF. Written as DNA, the CDR3 is TGTGCCAGCAGCTTCGTACACACCCTAGGGGCTGCAACTAATGAAAAACTGTTTTTT.

At least ten counts were recorded for this clone. V is TRBV27 and J is TRBJ1-5, with D uncertain. Germline CDR1 reads MNHEY; CDR2 reads SMNVEV (reference sequence). The CDR3 extends over 16 amino acids. Trimming pared 5 bases from V and 11 bases from J, leaving 25 bases between. The CDR3 loop is CASSGAWAEGHGSQHF. CDR3 DNA sequence: TGTGCCAGCAGTGGTGCCTGGGCGGAGGGTCATGGGTCCCAGCATTTT.

This chain uses TRBV4-3 with TRBJ1-5, with D perhaps matching TRBD1 (6 bases). V lost 0 bases, J lost 2 bases, and 8 bases lay in between. The CDR3 contains 15 residues. The germline V gene encodes CDR1 LGHNA and CDR2 YSLEER. The CDR3 region has the DNA TGCGCCAGCAGCCAAGAATACAGGGGCAATCAGCCCCAGCATTTT. Translating gives CASSQEYRGNQPQHF.

V is TRBV6-1 and J is TRBJ1-5; D gene unclear. The ends were cut back, 2 bases at V and 0 bases at J, with 5 bases in the middle. CDR1 is MNHNS and CDR2 is SASEGT in the germline V gene. The CDR3 contains 14 residues. The CDR3 nucleotides are TGTGCCAGCAGTGAAATCAATAGCAATCAGCCCCAGCATTTT. It yields the protein CASSEINSNQPQHF.

This clone has more than one count but fewer than ten. V usage is TRBV6-5 and J usage is TRBJ2-1; TRBD2 agrees at 12 bases. The CDR3 is 15 amino acids. With 6 bases clipped from V and 8 bases from J, the junction kept 8 bases outside the gene matches. Germline V lookup: CDR1 MNHEY, CDR2 SVGAGI. CDR3 sequence reads: CASSLTSGSYDEQFF. CDR3 DNA sequence: TGTGCCAGCAGCCTGACTAGCGGGAGTTACGATGAGCAGTTCTTC.

The V and J genes are TRBV6-2 or TRBV6-3 and TRBJ2-5; no definite D call. The V end was cut by 6 bases, the J end by 0 bases, with 11 bases between. The CDR3 is 14 residues long. Germline CDR1 MNHEY, CDR2 SVGEGT. CDR3 nucleotides: TGTGCCAGCAGCCATCTAGGCAACCAAGAGACCCAGTACTTC. Protein sequence: CASSHLGNQETQYF.

The rearrangement uses TRBV6-1 and TRBJ1-5; TRBD1 might be the D (5 bases). The germline V gene encodes CDR1 MNHNS and CDR2 SASEGT. The CDR3 runs to 19 residues. V dropped 3 bases and J dropped 0 bases, with 21 bases sitting between them. In DNA, the CDR3 is TGTGCCAGCAGTGATCGGGTGGGGCTAGGGGATTATAGCAATCAGCCCCAGCATTTT. Its translation is CASSDRVGLGDYSNQPQHF.

The rearrangement uses TRBV5-1 and TRBJ2-7; D perhaps matches TRBD1 (5 bases). Per the germline V gene, CDR1 is SGHRS and CDR2 is YFSETQ. Trimming removed 4 bases at V and 5 bases at J, with 16 bases between. The CDR3 has 14 residues. CDR3 residues: CASSPLQGRNEQYF. Here the CDR3 DNA reads TGCGCCAGCAGCCCCCTCCAGGGAAGGAACGAGCAGTACTTC.

The chain has TRBV6-2 or TRBV6-3 and TRBJ1-5, with D tentatively TRBD1 (6 bases). Germline loops: CDR1 MNHEY, CDR2 SVGEGT. The germline V and J ends were trimmed by 0 bases and 0 bases, with 12 bases remaining between them. This CDR3 has 17 amino acids. CDR3 bases: TGTGCCAGCAGTTACTCGAGATCAGGGGATAGCAATCAGCCCCAGCATTTT. Translation: CASSYSRSGDSNQPQHF.

The chain employs TRBV18 and TRBJ2-3, with 11 bases identical to TRBD2. The CDR3 has 16 residues. Germline lookup yields CDR1 KGHSH and CDR2 LQKENI. V was clipped by 3 bases and J by 0 bases; unmatched bases: 2. The CDR3 loop reads CASSPVAGGSTDTQYF. In nucleotides, the CDR3 is TGTGCCAGCTCACCCGTAGCGGGAGGGAGCACAGATACGCAGTATTTT.

The sample holds a few counts of this clone. The chain links TRBV6-2 or TRBV6-3 to TRBJ2-7, with TRBD2 matching 9 bases. With V trimmed by 2 bases and J by 3 bases, 5 bases remained unmatched. CDR3 length equals 15 residues. Per germline, CDR1 MNHEY and CDR2 SVGEGT. CDR3 sequence reads: CASSYGLAGNYEQYF. The CDR3 DNA reads as TGTGCCAGCAGTTACGGGCTAGCGGGGAACTACGAGCAGTACTTC.

This chain uses TRBV6-1 with TRBJ1-5, with 9 bases lining up with TRBD1. CDR3 length: 14 residues. J was trimmed by 6 bases and V by 8 bases; bases with no gene match: 8. The V gene's germline CDR1 is MNHNS and CDR2 SASEGT. The CDR3 bases are TGTGCCAGCGTGTGGACAGGGGAGATTCAGCCCCAGCATTTT. It yields the protein CASVWTGEIQPQHF.

The V and J genes are TRBV2 and TRBJ1-2, with D possibly matching TRBD1 (6 bases). CDR1 is SNHLY and CDR2 is FYNNEI in the germline V gene. CDR3 length: 14 amino acids. V was trimmed by 3 bases and J by 6 bases, leaving 14 bases between them. Here the CDR3 DNA reads TGTGCCAGCAGTGACCAGGGGAATCTGCATGGCTACACCTTC. Translated: CASSDQGNLHGYTF.

The chain carries TRBV4-2 and TRBJ2-7; D may be TRBD2 (5 bases). The germline gives CDR1 LGHNA, CDR2 YNFKEQ. This CDR3 has 14 amino acids. Trimming removed 2 bases at V and 3 bases at J, with 11 bases between. CDR3 loop: CASSQIETNYEQYF. The CDR3 DNA reads TGTGCCAGCAGCCAAATCGAGACTAACTACGAGCAGTACTTC.

The chain combines TRBV6-4 with TRBJ1-1, with D perhaps matching TRBD1 (5 bases). The CDR3 is 13 residues long. V shed 9 bases and J shed 1 base, with 12 bases lying between them. CDR1 and CDR2 (germline): MRHNA, SNTAGT. The CDR3 bases are TGTGCCAGTCCTTTCGACAGGAACACTGAAGCTTTCTTT. Its translation is CASPFDRNTEAFF.

V gene TRBV19 combines with J gene TRBJ1-2; 9 bases fit TRBD1. The CDR3 spans 17 residues. Germline CDR1 LNHDA, CDR2 SQIVND (reference sequence). V dropped 7 bases and J dropped 4; count of bases not matched to a gene: 16. For the CDR3, the DNA is TGTGCCAGTACCGAACCCCGGGACAGGGATATCGGCTATGGCTACACCTTC. Translating it yields CASTEPRDRDIGYGYTF.

The chain employs TRBV6-6 and TRBJ1-1; TRBD1 matches 9 bases. The V gene end was trimmed by 7 bases and the J gene end by 4 bases; junction bases not matched to a gene: 13. Germline V CDR1 and CDR2: MNHNY, SVGAGI (reference sequence). The CDR3 is 16 residues long. CDR3 nucleotides: TGTGCCAGCAACAGGGGGCGGAAGCAGTCGGCCACTGAAGCTTTCTTT. This codes for CASNRGRKQSATEAFF.

The chain carries TRBV6-5 and TRBJ1-6, with D uncertain. CDR3 length: 13 amino acids. Trimming shortened V by 10 bases and J by 9 bases, and 16 bases separated the two germline ends. Germline V gives CDR1 MNHEY, CDR2 SVGAGI. CDR3: CATLKVEGSPLHF. The CDR3 DNA reads TGTGCCACCTTGAAGGTCGAGGGTTCACCCCTCCACTTT.

The chain employs TRBV19 and TRBJ2-1; 10 bases map to TRBD1. CDR1 and CDR2 (germline): LNHDA, SQIVND (reference sequence). The CDR3 covers 15 residues. Germline trimming cut 5 bases from V and 4 bases from J; bases unmatched to any gene: 5. This CDR3 reads CASSPLGQGYNEQFF. For the CDR3, the DNA is TGTGCCAGTAGTCCCCTGGGACAGGGGTACAATGAGCAGTTCTTC. The full variable domain, its missing parts supplied by reference TRBV19 and TRBJ2-1, is DGGITQSPKYLFRKEGQNVTLSCEQNLNHDAMYWYRQDPGQGLRLIYYSQIVNDFQKGDIAEGYSVSREKKESFPLTVTSAQKNPTAFYLCASSPLGQGYNEQFFGPGTRLTVL.

The count of this clone is one. The J gene is TRBJ1-2, the V gene TRBV19; 12 bases line up with TRBD1. J gave up 4 bases and V 3 bases, and 9 bases lay outside the gene matches. This CDR3 contains 17 residues. In germline, CDR1 is LNHDA, CDR2 SQIVND (reference sequence). CDR3 nucleotides: TGTGCCAGTAGTATCGGGACAGGGGGCGCTAGGATCTATGGCTACACCTTC. Its protein product is CASSIGTGGARIYGYTF. The whole variable domain, remainder taken from reference TRBV19 and TRBJ1-2, is DGGITQSPKYLFRKEGQNVTLSCEQNLNHDAMYWYRQDPGQGLRLIYYSQIVNDFQKGDIAEGYSVSREKKESFPLTVTSAQKNPTAFYLCASSIGTGGARIYGYTFGSGTRLTVV.

The chain couples TRBV14 to TRBJ2-7, with D possibly being TRBD1 (6 bases). The CDR3 spans 16 residues. Per germline, CDR1 SGHDN and CDR2 FVKESK. V lost 1 base to trimming and J lost 3 bases, with 16 bases between them. The CDR3 DNA reads TGTGCCAGCAGCCAAGGGCCACCCGGACAGCTCTACGAGCAGTACTTC. It specifies CASSQGPPGQLYEQYF.

The chain's CDR3 is CAWRAQGNENTEAFF. The CDR3 DNA sequence: TGTGCCTGGAGGGCACAGGGGAATGAGAACACTGAAGCTTTCTTT. The rearrangement uses TRBV30 and TRBJ1-1; 7 bases are shared with TRBD1. The junction had 8 bases not matched to a gene; V was cut back by 3 bases and J by 1 base. CDR3 length: 15 amino acids. In germline, CDR1 is GTSNPN, CDR2 SVGIG (reference sequence).

V and J are TRBV10-3 and TRBJ2-3, with TRBD2 matching 13 bases. This CDR3 has 16 residues. Germline loops: CDR1 ENHRY, CDR2 SYGVKD. Trimming took 7 bases from V and 4 from J; bases not matched to a gene: 8. The CDR3 DNA reads TGTGCCATCAAGCCGGGACTAGCGGGAAGAGCAGATACGCAGTATTTT. Translating gives CAIKPGLAGRADTQYF.